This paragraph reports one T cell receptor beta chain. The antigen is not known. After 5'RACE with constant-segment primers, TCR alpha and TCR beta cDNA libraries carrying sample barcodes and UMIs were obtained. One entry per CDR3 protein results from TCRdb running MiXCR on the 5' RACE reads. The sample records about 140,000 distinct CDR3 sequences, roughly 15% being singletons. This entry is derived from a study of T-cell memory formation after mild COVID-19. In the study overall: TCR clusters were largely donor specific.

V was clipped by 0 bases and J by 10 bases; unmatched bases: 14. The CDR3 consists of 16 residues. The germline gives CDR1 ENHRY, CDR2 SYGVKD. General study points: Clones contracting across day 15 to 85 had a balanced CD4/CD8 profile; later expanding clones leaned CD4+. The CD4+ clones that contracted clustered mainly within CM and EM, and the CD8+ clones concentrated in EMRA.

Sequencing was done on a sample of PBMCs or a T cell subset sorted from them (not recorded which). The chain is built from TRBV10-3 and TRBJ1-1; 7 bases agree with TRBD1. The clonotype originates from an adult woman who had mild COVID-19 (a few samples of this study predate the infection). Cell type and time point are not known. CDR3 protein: CAISESMGARGVGAFF. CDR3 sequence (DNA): TGTGCCATCAGTGAGTCGATGGGAGCCAGGGGGGTTGGAGCTTTCTTT.